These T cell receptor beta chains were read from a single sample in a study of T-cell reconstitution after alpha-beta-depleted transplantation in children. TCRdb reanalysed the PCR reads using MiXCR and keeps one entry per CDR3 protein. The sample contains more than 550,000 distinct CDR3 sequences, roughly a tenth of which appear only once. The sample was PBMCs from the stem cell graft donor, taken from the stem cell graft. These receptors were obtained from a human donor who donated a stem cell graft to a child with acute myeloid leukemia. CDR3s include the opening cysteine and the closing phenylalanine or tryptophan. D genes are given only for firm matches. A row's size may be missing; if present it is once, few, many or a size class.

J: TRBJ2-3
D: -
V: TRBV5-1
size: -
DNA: TGCGCCAGCAGCTTGGGAAGTTATTTT
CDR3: CASSLGSYF

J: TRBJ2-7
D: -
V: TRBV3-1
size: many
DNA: TGTGCCAGCAGCCAAGATGGGCGGCACGAGCAGTACTTC
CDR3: CASSQDGRHEQYF

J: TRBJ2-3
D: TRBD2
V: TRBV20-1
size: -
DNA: TGCAGGGCGCGGGAGCCCCTCTCCGGCACGCAGTATTTT
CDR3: CRAREPLSGTQYF

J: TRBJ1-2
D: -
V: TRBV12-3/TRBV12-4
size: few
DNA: TGTGCCAGCAGTTTAGTACAGAGCTATGGCTACACCTTC
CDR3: CASSLVQSYGYTF

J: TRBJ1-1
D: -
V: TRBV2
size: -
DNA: TGTGCCAGCAGTGAGGTGGGTTTGGACACTGAAGCTTTCTTT
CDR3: CASSEVGLDTEAFF

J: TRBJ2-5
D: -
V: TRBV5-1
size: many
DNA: TGCGCCAGCAGCTTGGAAGGGTCCAATCAAGAGACCCAGTACTTC
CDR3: CASSLEGSNQETQYF

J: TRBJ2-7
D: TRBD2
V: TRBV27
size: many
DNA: TGTGCCAGCAGCACAAGACTAGCGCCGCGGGAGCAGTACTTC
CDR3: CASSTRLAPREQYF

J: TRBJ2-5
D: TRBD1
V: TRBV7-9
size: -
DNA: TGTGCCAGCAGCTCGGGACAGGCGGAAGAGACCCAGTACTTC
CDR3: CASSSGQAEETQYF

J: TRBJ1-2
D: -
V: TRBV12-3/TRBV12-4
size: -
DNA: TGTGCCAGCAGTTTAGGTGGGCAGTACTATGGCTACACCTTC
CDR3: CASSLGGQYYGYTF

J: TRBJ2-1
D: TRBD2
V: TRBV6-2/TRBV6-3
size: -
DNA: TGTGCCAGCAGTTCCTCTGGGAGCGGGAGGGCCGATGAGCAGTTCTTC
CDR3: CASSSSGSGRADEQFF

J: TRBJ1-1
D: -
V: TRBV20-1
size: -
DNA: TGCAGTGCTAGGCGGGGGTACACTGAAGCTTTCTTT
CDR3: CSARRGYTEAFF

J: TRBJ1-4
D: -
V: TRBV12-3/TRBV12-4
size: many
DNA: TGTGCCAGCAGCCCCTTCCCCTCTGATGAAAAACTGTTTTTT
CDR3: CASSPFPSDEKLFF

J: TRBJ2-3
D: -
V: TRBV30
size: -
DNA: TGTGCCTGGATGCCCGGACAGAGCACAGATACGCAGTATTTT
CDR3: CAWMPGQSTDTQYF

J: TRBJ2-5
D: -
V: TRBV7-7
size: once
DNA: TGTGCTAGCAGCCCGGGACTCCTCGTGACCCAGTACTTC
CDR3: CASSPGLLVTQYF

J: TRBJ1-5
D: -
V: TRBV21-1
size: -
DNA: TGTGCCAGCAGCAAAAGAGGGGAGAGGAGCAATCGGCCCCAGCATTTT
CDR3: CASSKRGERSNRPQHF

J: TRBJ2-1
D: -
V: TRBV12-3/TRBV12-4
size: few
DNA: TGTGCCAGCAGTTTGTTGGTCGGGATGGGCCCGAGAAATGAGCAGTTCTTC
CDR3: CASSLLVGMGPRNEQFF

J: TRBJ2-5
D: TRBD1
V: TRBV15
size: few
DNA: TGTGCCACCAGCAGGGGACAGGGGGGAGAGACCCAGTACTTC
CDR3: CATSRGQGGETQYF

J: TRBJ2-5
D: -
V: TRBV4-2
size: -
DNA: TGTGCCAGCAGCCCAGCGAAGGACCCCGTTGGGCAAGAGACCCAGTACTTC
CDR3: CASSPAKDPVGQETQYF

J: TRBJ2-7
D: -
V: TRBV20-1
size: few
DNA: TGCAGTGCTAGCCGTACAGGATCCTACGAGCAGTACTTC
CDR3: CSASRTGSYEQYF

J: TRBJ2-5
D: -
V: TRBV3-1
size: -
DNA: TGTGCCAGCATGCCTCCTGAGAGTCAAGAGACCCAGTACTTC
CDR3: CASMPPESQETQYF

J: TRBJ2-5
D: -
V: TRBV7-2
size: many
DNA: TGTGCCAGCAGCTTGGCGGTAAAAGAGACCCAGTACTTC
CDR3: CASSLAVKETQYF

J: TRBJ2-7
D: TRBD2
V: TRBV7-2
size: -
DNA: TGTGCCAGCAGCTTAGGAGCTAGCGGATTCTCCTACGAGCAGTACTTC
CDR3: CASSLGASGFSYEQYF

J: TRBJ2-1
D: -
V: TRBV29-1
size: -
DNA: TGCAGCTCAACTACCTACAATGAGCAGTTCTTC
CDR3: CSSTTYNEQFF

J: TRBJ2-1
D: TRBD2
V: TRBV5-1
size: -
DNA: TGCGCCAGCAGCGATAGAGCGGGAGGGACCTACAATGAGCAGTTCTTC
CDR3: CASSDRAGGTYNEQFF

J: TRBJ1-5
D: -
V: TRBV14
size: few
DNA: TGTGCCAGCAGCCAAGGGCAGCTTGGGCCCCAGCATTTT
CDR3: CASSQGQLGPQHF

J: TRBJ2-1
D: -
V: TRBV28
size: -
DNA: TGTGCCACTATCCAGAGCTCCTACAATGAGCAGTTCTTC
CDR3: CATIQSSYNEQFF

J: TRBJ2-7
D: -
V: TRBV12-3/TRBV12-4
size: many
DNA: TGTGCCAGCAGTTTAGGAGGGGGGATAAGAACCTACGAGCAGTACTTC
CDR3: CASSLGGGIRTYEQYF

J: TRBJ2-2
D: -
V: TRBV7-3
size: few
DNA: TGTGCCAGCAGCCTGCAGGTTGGGGCGGGTTCCCATAACACCGGGGAGCTGTTTTTT
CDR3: CASSLQVGAGSHNTGELFF

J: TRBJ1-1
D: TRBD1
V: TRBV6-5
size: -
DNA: TGTGCCAGCAGTCGCTCGACAGGGGTTAGCACTGAAGCTTTCTTT
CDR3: CASSRSTGVSTEAFF

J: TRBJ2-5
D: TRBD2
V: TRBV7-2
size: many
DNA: TGTGCCAGCAGTCTTGTAGCGGGAGTCGAGACCCAGTACTTC
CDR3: CASSLVAGVETQYF

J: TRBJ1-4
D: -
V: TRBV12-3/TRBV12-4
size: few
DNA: TGTGCCAGCAGGCCCCGCGGGGGGGAAAAACTGTTTTTT
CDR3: CASRPRGGEKLFF

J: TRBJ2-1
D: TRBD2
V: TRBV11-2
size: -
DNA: TGTGCCAGCACCCTACGAGCGGGAGGTCGTTACAATGAGCAGTTCTTC
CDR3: CASTLRAGGRYNEQFF

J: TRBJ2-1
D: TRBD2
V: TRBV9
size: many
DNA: TGTGCCAGCAGCGTAGGTCCCAGCGGGGGAAACAATGAGCAGTTCTTC
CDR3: CASSVGPSGGNNEQFF

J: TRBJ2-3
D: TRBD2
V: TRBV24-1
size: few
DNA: TGTGCCACCAGTGATCGCACCCTCGGACTAGCGGGAGATACGCAGTATTTT
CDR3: CATSDRTLGLAGDTQYF

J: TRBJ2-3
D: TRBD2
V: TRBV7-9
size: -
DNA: TGTGCCAGCAGCTCGACCACTAGCGGGAGAACAGATACGCAGTATTTT
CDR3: CASSSTTSGRTDTQYF

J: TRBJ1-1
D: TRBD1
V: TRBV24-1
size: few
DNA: TGTGCCACCAGTGCAGGGGGGGAGAACACTGAAGCTTTCTTT
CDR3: CATSAGGENTEAFF